This T cell receptor beta chain is drawn from a study of cytomegalovirus exposure and HLA in healthy donors. Study-level information: The 100 to 150 validation repertoires, a later analysis reported, used the same platform as the 650 to 800 repertoires from the first cohort.

Libraries were prepared by immunoSEQ multiplex PCR; TCRdb keeps only in-frame clonotypes and omits some of them. The data show approximately 160,000 clones, approximately 96% seen once. With regard to this clone: Its specificity is unknown.

Study-wide results and caveats: According to a subsequent analysis, TCR clusters identified in the first cohort showed a tendency to co-occur across the 110 or so validation repertoires. In vitro, three CMV-associated chains proved specific for CMV antigens.

This CDR3 has 16 amino acids. CDR1 KGHSH and CDR2 LQKENI come from the germline V gene. The trim removed 5 bases at V and 1 base at J, leaving 10 bases unmatched. This clonotype was obtained from a woman aged 18-29 years in good health and CMV-seronegative. Source material: PBMCs. The chain couples TRBV18 to TRBJ2-5; 7 bases line up with TRBD1. DNA for the CDR3: TGTGCCAGCTCAACCACACAGGGGCTTGGCCAAGAGACCCAGTACTTC. It codes for CASSTTQGLGQETQYF.